The count of the clone carrying this T cell receptor beta chain is one. These data belong to a study of technical replicates of blood from a handful of donors. V dropped 4 bases and J dropped 10 bases, with 14 bases sitting between them. This CDR3 spans 13 amino acids. Germline V gene sequence: CDR1 SGHTA, CDR2 FQGTGA. The table came from immunoSEQ multiplex PCR; TCRdb's copy has only in-frame clones and leaves some out. The data show tens of thousands of clones, 90% to 95% seen once. The TCR sequence derives from a human donor in good health. Sequenced input: T cells isolated from PBMCs. V gene TRBV7-3 combines with J gene TRBJ2-1, with unresolved D. The CDR3 loop is CASSSLLFVEQFF. CDR3 in DNA: TGTGCCAGCAGCTCCCTCCTCTTTGTAGAGCAGTTCTTC.